The sequence of this TCR beta chain was determined in a study of T-cell reconstitution after alpha-beta-depleted transplantation in children. Whole-study findings and limits: Newly produced T cells mostly accounted for T-cell counts and diversity one year post-transplant. By about two months after transplant, alpha-beta T cells reportedly arose from several hundred graft clones that had expanded.

Germline-derived CDR1 and CDR2 are SQVTM and ANQGSEA. V was shortened by 6 bases and J by 9 bases, with 11 bases between the two germline ends. This CDR3 is 10 amino acids long. This clonotype was counted ten times or more. Antigen: not known. A library of TCRbeta sequences, prepared with unique molecular identifiers, was generated. Each CDR3 protein gets one entry after TCRdb re-called the PCR reads with MiXCR. The repertoire holds hundreds of thousands of distinct CDR3 sequences, around 10% seen once, with about a quarter in the top ten. The receptor was isolated from a male patient between 2 and 15 years old who had a stem cell transplant for chronic granulomatous disease, so the T cells may come from the graft donor. The J gene is TRBJ2-5, the V gene TRBV29-1, with D possibly TRBD1 on 5 matching bases. Sequencing was performed on peripheral blood, taken 180 days after TCRalphabeta/CD19-depleted stem cell transplant. CDR3: CSVVDSAQYF. CDR3 coding DNA: TGCAGCGTCGTAGACAGTGCCCAGTACTTC.